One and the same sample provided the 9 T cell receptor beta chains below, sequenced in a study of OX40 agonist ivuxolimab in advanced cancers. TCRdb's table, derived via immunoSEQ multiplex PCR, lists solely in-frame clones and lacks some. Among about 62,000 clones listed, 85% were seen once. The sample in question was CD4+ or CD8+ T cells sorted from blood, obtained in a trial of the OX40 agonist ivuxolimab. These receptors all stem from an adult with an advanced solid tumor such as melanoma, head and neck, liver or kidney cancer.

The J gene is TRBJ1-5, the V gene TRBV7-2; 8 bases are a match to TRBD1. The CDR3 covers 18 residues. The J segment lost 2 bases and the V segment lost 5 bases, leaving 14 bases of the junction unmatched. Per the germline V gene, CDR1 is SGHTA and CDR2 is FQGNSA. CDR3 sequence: CASSPSGQGLGGNQPQHF. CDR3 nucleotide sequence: TGTGCCAGCAGCCCCAGCGGACAGGGTTTGGGGGGCAATCAGCCCCAGCATTTT.

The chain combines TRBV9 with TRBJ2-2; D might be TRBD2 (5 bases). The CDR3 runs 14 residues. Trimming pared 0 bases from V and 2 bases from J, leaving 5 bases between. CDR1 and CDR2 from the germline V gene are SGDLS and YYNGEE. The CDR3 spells CASSVGTNTGELFF. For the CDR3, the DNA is TGTGCCAGCAGCGTAGGGACTAACACCGGGGAGCTGTTTTTT.

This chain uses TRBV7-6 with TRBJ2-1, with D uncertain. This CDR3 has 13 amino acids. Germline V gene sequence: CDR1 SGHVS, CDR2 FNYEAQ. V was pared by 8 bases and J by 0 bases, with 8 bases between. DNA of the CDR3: TGTGCCAGCGCCCCAGGCTCCTACAATGAGCAGTTCTTC. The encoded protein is CASAPGSYNEQFF.

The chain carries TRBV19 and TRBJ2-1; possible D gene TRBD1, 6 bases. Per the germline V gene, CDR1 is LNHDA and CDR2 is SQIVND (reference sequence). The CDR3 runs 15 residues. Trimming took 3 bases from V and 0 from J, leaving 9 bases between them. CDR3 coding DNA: TGTGCCAGTAGTATCGGGACAAACTCCTACAATGAGCAGTTCTTC. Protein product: CASSIGTNSYNEQFF.

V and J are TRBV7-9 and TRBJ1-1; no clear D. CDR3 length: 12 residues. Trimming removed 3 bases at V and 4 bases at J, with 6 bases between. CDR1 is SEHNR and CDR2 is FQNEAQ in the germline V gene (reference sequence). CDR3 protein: CASSFSLTEAFF. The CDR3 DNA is TGTGCCAGCAGCTTCTCACTCACTGAAGCTTTCTTT. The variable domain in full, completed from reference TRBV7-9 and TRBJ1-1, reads DTGVSQNPRHKITKRGQNVTFRCDPISEHNRLYWYRQTLGQGPEFLTYFQNEAQLEKSRLLSDRFSAERPKGSFSTLEIQRTEQGDSAMYLCASSFSLTEAFFGQGTRLTVV.

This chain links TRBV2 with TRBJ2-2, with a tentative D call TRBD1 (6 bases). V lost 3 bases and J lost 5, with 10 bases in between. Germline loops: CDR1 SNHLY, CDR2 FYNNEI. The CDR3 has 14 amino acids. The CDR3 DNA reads TGTGCCAGCAGTGAGGTCAGGGGAACCGGGGAGCTGTTTTTT. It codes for CASSEVRGTGELFF.

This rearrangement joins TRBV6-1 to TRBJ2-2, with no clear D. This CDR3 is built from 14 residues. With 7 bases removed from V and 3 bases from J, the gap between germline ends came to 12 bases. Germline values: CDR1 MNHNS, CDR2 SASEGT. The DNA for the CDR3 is TGTGCCAGCACCCCGGCTTTGGACACCGGGGAGCTGTTTTTT. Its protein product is CASTPALDTGELFF.

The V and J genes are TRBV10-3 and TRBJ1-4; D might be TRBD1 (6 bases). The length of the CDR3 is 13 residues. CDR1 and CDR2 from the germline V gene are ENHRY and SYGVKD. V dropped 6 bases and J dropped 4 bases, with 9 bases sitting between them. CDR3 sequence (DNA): TGTGCCATCAGCAGGGGCCTTAATGAAAAACTGTTTTTT. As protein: CAISRGLNEKLFF.

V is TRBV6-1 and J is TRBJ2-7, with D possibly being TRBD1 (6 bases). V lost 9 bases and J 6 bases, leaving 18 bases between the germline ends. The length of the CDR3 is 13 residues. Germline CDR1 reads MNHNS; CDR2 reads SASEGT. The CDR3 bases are TGTGCCAGTAGACAGGTTTCATCATTCGAGCAGTACTTC. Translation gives CASRQVSSFEQYF.